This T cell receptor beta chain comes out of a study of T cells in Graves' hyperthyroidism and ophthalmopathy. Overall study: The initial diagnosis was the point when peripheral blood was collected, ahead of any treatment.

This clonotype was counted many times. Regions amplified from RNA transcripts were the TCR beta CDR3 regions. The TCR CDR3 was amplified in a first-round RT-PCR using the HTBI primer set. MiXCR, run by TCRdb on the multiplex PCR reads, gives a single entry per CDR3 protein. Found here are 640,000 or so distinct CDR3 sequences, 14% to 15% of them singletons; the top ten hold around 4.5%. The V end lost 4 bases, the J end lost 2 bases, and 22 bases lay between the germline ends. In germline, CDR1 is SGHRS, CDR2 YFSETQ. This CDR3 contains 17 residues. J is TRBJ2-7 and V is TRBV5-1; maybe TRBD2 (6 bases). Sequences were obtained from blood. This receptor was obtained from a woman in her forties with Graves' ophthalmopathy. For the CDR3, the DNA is TGCGCCAGCAGCCTGGGGGGTTCGGCGGGATCCCCCTACGAGCAGTACTTC. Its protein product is CASSLGGSAGSPYEQYF.